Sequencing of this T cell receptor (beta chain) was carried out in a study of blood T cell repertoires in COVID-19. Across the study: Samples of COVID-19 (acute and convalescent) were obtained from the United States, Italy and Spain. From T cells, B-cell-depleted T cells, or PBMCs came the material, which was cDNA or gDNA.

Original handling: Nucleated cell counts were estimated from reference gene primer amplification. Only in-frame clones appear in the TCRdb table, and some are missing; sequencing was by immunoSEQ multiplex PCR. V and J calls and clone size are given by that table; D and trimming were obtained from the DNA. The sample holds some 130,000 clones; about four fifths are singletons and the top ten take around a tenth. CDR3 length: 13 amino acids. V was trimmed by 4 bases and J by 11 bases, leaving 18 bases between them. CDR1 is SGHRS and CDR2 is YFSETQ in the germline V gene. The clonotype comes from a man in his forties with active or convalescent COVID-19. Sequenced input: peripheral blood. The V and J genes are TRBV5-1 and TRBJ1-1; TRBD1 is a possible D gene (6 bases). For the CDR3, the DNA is TGCGCCAGCAGCCGTGCGGGGGGGGCTTGGGCTTTCTTT. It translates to CASSRAGGAWAFF.